This T cell receptor (beta chain) was observed in a study of blood T cell repertoires in COVID-19. The data were produced by immunoSEQ multiplex PCR, yet TCRdb's version contains in-frame clones alone and is incomplete. The repertoire holds 250,000 to 300,000 clones, with approximately 85% as singletons. This clone was seen only once. The CDR3 spans 15 residues. The V end was cut by 1 base, the J end by 10 bases, with 14 bases between. CDR1 and CDR2 (germline): SEHNR, FQNEAQ (reference sequence). The TCR originated in a woman between 70 and 85 years old with acute or convalescent COVID-19. The chain couples TRBV7-9 to TRBJ1-6, with no clear D. Sequencing was performed on peripheral blood. CDR3 residues: CASSLGPQTESPLHF. CDR3 coding DNA: TGTGCCAGCAGCTTAGGGCCCCAGACTGAGTCACCCCTCCACTTT.